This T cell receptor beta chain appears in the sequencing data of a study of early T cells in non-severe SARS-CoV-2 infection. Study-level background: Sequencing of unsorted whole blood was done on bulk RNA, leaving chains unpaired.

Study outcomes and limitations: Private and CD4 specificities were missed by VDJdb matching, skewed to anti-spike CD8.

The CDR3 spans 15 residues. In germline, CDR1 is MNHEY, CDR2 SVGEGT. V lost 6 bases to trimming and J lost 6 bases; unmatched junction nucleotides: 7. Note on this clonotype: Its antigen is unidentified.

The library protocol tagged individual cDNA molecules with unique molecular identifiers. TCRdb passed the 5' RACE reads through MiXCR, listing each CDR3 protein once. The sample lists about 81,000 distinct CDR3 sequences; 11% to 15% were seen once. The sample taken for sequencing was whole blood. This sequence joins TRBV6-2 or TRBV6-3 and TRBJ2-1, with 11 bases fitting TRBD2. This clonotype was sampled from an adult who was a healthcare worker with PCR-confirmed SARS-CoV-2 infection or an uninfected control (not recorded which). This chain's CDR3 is CASRYSGGAGNEQFF. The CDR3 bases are TGTGCCAGCAGGTATAGCGGGGGGGCTGGCAATGAGCAGTTCTTC.